This T cell receptor (beta chain) derives from a study of cytomegalovirus exposure and HLA in healthy donors. Findings of the study overall: The classifier was said to identify cytomegalovirus status with high specificity and sensitivity.

This PCR relied on a set of 60 Vbeta primers and 13 Jbeta primers. Repertoires were generated with immunoSEQ multiplex PCR, while TCRdb's copy carries only in-frame clones and drops some. The table has roughly 120,000 clones, around three quarters seen once. In germline, CDR1 is WNHNN, CDR2 SYGVQD (reference sequence). V was clipped by 7 bases and J by 10 bases; unmatched bases: 9. The CDR3 has 12 amino acids. To note about this clone: What it binds is unknown.

This clonotype was obtained from a man aged 18 to 30 in good health and CMV-seronegative. Sequencing was done on a sample of PBMCs. The chain has TRBV10-1 and TRBJ2-5; TRBD1 matches 7 bases. CDR3 amino acids: CASTTTGSDQYF. The CDR3 DNA is TGCGCCAGCACCACGACAGGGTCCGACCAGTACTTC.